A single sample is the source of the 29 T cell receptor beta chains below, sequenced in a study of T-cell reconstitution after alpha-beta-depleted transplantation in children. The library targeted TCRbeta and was prepared with unique molecular identifiers. TCRdb recomputed calls from the PCR reads with MiXCR, one row per CDR3 protein. The repertoire includes roughly 670,000 distinct CDR3 sequences, about an eighth of them detected once, and 0.79% sits in the top ten. The specimen comprised PBMCs, sampled before TCRalphabeta/CD19-depleted stem cell transplant. The source is a girl aged 2-15 years with congenital amegakaryocytic thrombocytopenia, due to receive a stem cell transplant.

Ten or more counts support this clonotype. This chain links TRBV7-6 with TRBJ2-3; the D is unclear. From germline, CDR1 is SGHVS and CDR2 FNYEAQ. Trimming took 3 bases from V and 7 from J, leaving 5 bases between them. The CDR3 length is 11 residues. The CDR3 protein is CASSLENTQYF. Written as DNA, the CDR3 is TGTGCCAGCAGCTTGGAAAATACGCAGTATTTT. Drawing the rest from reference TRBV7-6 and TRBJ2-3, the complete variable domain is GAGVSQSPRYKVTKRGQDVALRCDPISGHVSLYWYRQALGQGPEFLTYFNYEAQQDKSGLPNDRFSAERPEGSISTLTIQRTEQRDSAMYRCASSLENTQYFGPGTRLTVL.

This clonotype was recorded at least ten times. This chain joins TRBV20-1 and TRBJ2-7, with D tentatively TRBD1 (6 bases). This CDR3 has 13 residues. The germline CDR1 and CDR2 sequences are DFQATT and SNEGSKA (reference sequence). Trimming removed 1 base at V and 2 bases at J, with 9 bases between. The CDR3 bases are TGCAGTGCTAGAGGGGACACCACCTACGAGCAGTACTTC. It yields the protein CSARGDTTYEQYF.

This clonotype was seen repeatedly, ten times or more. This chain links TRBV12-3 or TRBV12-4 with TRBJ2-3; D possibly corresponds to TRBD2 (5 bases). Trimming removed 4 bases from V and 10 bases from J, with 9 bases in between. This CDR3 comprises 11 residues. CDR3 amino acids: CASSSGGPQYF. The CDR3 DNA reads as TGTGCCAGCAGTTCTGGAGGTCCGCAGTATTTT.

The chain combines TRBV10-2 with TRBJ2-1; a possible D gene is TRBD1 (6 bases). Germline loops: CDR1 WSHSY, CDR2 SAAADI. The CDR3 totals 11 residues. Trimming took off 8 bases at V and 15 bases at J, with 17 bases between the two ends. CDR3 in amino acids: CASGLQGLTFF. CDR3 sequence (DNA): TGCGCCAGCGGTTTACAGGGTTTGACGTTCTTC.

There are many counts of this clonotype. The gene calls are TRBV29-1 and TRBJ2-3, with 14 bases fitting TRBD2. Trimming at V came to 6 bases and at J to 2 bases, leaving 7 bases not matched to a gene. The CDR3 runs 16 residues. Germline lookup yields CDR1 SQVTM and CDR2 ANQGSEA. CDR3 nucleotide sequence: TGCAGCGTCAAGGGACTAGCGGGAGTGATCACAGATACGCAGTATTTT. Protein: CSVKGLAGVITDTQYF.

The rearrangement links TRBV20-1 to TRBJ2-2, with unresolved D. There are 15 residues in the CDR3. Germline values: CDR1 DFQATT, CDR2 SNEGSKA (reference sequence). The ends were cut back, 5 bases at V and 2 bases at J, with 15 bases in the middle. The DNA for the CDR3 is TGCAGTGCTTTAGAGGACCCTATAAACACCGGGGAGCTGTTTTTT. This gives the protein CSALEDPINTGELFF.

The chain employs TRBV27 and TRBJ1-1; D remains unclear. Trimming removed 2 bases at V and 4 bases at J, with 11 bases between. The CDR3 runs to 14 residues. Germline V lookup: CDR1 MNHEY, CDR2 SMNVEV (reference sequence). The CDR3 loop reads CASSLGEFGTEAFF. Written as DNA, the CDR3 is TGTGCCAGCAGTTTAGGGGAATTTGGCACTGAAGCTTTCTTT.

This clonotype was recorded at least ten times. CDR3 nucleotide sequence: TGTGCCAGCAGCTTCACAGGGATACAGCCCCAGCATTTT. This gives the protein CASSFTGIQPQHF. The chain has TRBV7-9 and TRBJ1-5; D may be TRBD1 (6 bases). CDR1 is SEHNR and CDR2 is FQNEAQ in the germline V gene (reference sequence). The CDR3 length is 13 residues. The V gene lost 3 bases and the J gene lost 7 bases, with 10 bases spanning the gap.

Only a few counts were recorded for this clonotype. V usage is TRBV7-6 and J usage is TRBJ2-7, with 7 bases identical to TRBD2. The germline CDR1 and CDR2 sequences are SGHVS and FNYEAQ. V was clipped by 5 bases and J by 2 bases; unmatched bases: 6. The CDR3 totals 14 residues. This chain's CDR3 is CASSDKRETYEQYF. CDR3 DNA: TGTGCCAGCAGCGACAAGCGGGAAACCTACGAGCAGTACTTC.

In this sample, this clonotype turned up a few times. The chain carries TRBV3-1 and TRBJ2-1; weak D call: TRBD2 (6 bases). Germline CDR1 is LGHDT and CDR2 is YNNKEL (reference sequence). This CDR3 contains 15 residues. With 4 bases removed from V and 4 bases from J, the gap between germline ends came to 14 bases. CDR3 coding DNA: TGTGCCAGCAGCCCGACCGGGACTTCTTACAATGAGCAGTTCTTC. Residues: CASSPTGTSYNEQFF.

The chain is built from TRBV29-1 and TRBJ2-2, with D perhaps TRBD1 (5 bases). Trimming pared 3 bases from V and 0 bases from J, leaving 8 bases between. The CDR3 has 14 residues. CDR1 SQVTM and CDR2 ANQGSEA come from the germline V gene. The CDR3 nucleotides read TGCAGCGTTGAGCAAGGGGCGAACACCGGGGAGCTGTTTTTT. Encoded protein: CSVEQGANTGELFF.

This clonotype came up many times. The chain carries TRBV7-2 and TRBJ1-2, with no clear D. Germline CDR1 and CDR2: SGHTA and FQGNSA. The CDR3 extends over 13 amino acids. Trimming took off 0 bases at V and 8 bases at J, with 10 bases between the two ends. As DNA, the CDR3 is TGTGCCAGCAGCTTAGCAGTGCAGGCGGGCTACACCTTC. It codes for CASSLAVQAGYTF.

A few counts support this clonotype. The rearrangement joins TRBV18 to TRBJ2-3, with 9 nucleotides matching TRBD2. V lost 2 bases to trimming and J lost 3 bases; unmatched junction nucleotides: 3. The CDR3 is 15 residues long. CDR1 is KGHSH, CDR2 LQKENI, per germline. CDR3 bases: TGTGCCAGCTCACCAGCTAGCGGGAAAACAGATACGCAGTATTTT. Translating gives CASSPASGKTDTQYF.

The V call is TRBV20-1, the J call TRBJ2-7; 7 positions match TRBD1. V lost 1 base, J lost 3 bases, and 6 bases stayed unmatched. The V gene's germline CDR1 is DFQATT and CDR2 SNEGSKA (reference sequence). The CDR3 consists of 14 residues. This CDR3 reads CSARADRELYEQYF. DNA for the CDR3: TGCAGTGCTAGAGCCGACAGGGAACTCTACGAGCAGTACTTC.

This clonotype was found many times. The V gene is TRBV20-1, the J gene TRBJ1-3; D is possibly TRBD1 (6 bases). The CDR3 has 15 amino acids. The germline V and J ends were trimmed by 0 bases and 4 bases, with 13 bases remaining between them. Germline-derived CDR1 and CDR2 are DFQATT and SNEGSKA (reference sequence). In DNA form, the CDR3 reads TGCAGTGCTAGAGATATTAGGGGGTCAGGAAACACCATATATTTT. It translates to CSARDIRGSGNTIYF.

CDR3 in DNA: TGCAGCGTTGAAGACAGGGGACGGCAGTATTTT. Translating it yields CSVEDRGRQYF. This chain uses TRBV29-1 with TRBJ2-3; possibly TRBD1 for D (6 bases). Germline lookup yields CDR1 SQVTM and CDR2 ANQGSEA. V lost 0 bases to trimming and J lost 11 bases, with 9 bases between them. This CDR3 region has 11 residues.

Only a few counts were recorded for this clonotype. This rearrangement joins TRBV5-1 to TRBJ2-1; a possible D gene is TRBD2 (6 bases). Trimming cost V 4 bases and J 4 bases, with 30 bases left between them. This CDR3 spans 20 amino acids. CDR1 SGHRS and CDR2 YFSETQ come from the germline V gene. The CDR3, as DNA: TGCGCCAGCAGCCCAATATGGGACTTTCTCCCTGGGTCCGGTTACAATGAGCAGTTCTTC. It yields the protein CASSPIWDFLPGSGYNEQFF.

The gene calls are TRBV5-1 and TRBJ2-1; perhaps TRBD1 as D (6 bases). V lost 4 bases and J 2 bases, leaving 10 bases between the germline ends. This CDR3 has 14 residues. In germline, CDR1 is SGHRS, CDR2 YFSETQ. DNA for the CDR3: TGCGCCAGCAGCGGCGACAGGCCCTACAATGAGCAGTTCTTC. Translating gives CASSGDRPYNEQFF.

The genes are TRBV5-1 and TRBJ2-3; 8 bases agree with TRBD2. This CDR3 has 15 residues. Germline V gene sequence: CDR1 SGHRS, CDR2 YFSETQ. V gave up 7 bases and J gave up 2 bases; unmatched junction bases: 9. The CDR3 DNA sequence: TGCGCCAGCGGACCCGGGACTAGAACCACAGATACGCAGTATTTT. Amino acid sequence: CASGPGTRTTDTQYF.

This clonotype came up a few times. V is TRBV20-1 and J is TRBJ1-5; 7 positions agree with TRBD1. CDR1 is DFQATT and CDR2 is SNEGSKA in the germline V gene (reference sequence). The V gene end was trimmed by 3 bases and the J gene end by 4 bases; junction bases not matched to a gene: 12. The CDR3 loop spans 16 amino acids. The CDR3 nucleotides are TGCAGTGCTAGGGGACCACAGGGGCAAATGAATCAGCCCCAGCATTTT. Residues: CSARGPQGQMNQPQHF.

Points on this clonotype: A much bigger clone sits one base away, suggesting this may be a read error. The gene calls are TRBV20-1 and TRBJ2-1; D gene uncertain. CDR3 length: 14 amino acids. The V gene's germline CDR1 is DFQATT and CDR2 SNEGSKA (reference sequence). Trimming removed 2 bases from V and 7 bases from J, with 15 bases in between. CDR3 nucleotide sequence: TGCAGTGCTAGAACCAGCAGGAGTTTTAATGAGCAGTTCTTC. Amino acid sequence: CSARTSRSFNEQFF.

This clonotype was picked up a small number of times. The chain recombines TRBV19 with TRBJ1-6; D uncertain. The V end lost 9 bases, the J end lost 8 bases, and 14 bases lay between the germline ends. This CDR3 has 13 residues. Germline loops: CDR1 LNHDA, CDR2 SQIVND (reference sequence). The CDR3 protein is CASGRELDSPLHF. CDR3 in DNA: TGTGCCAGCGGGAGGGAACTGGATTCACCCCTCCACTTT.

To note about this clonotype: The junction differs from germline at one of its ends, possibly a read error. This chain links TRBV5-1 with TRBJ2-3, with D tentatively TRBD1 (6 bases). CDR1 is SGHRS and CDR2 is YFSETQ in the germline V gene. This CDR3 spans 16 amino acids. CDR3 coding DNA: TGCGCCAGCAGCTTAAACGGACAGCCTAGCACAGATACGCAGTCTTTT. Translation: CASSLNGQPSTDTQSF.

This clonotype was counted ten times or more. This chain joins TRBV5-1 and TRBJ2-4, with D possibly TRBD2 on 6 matching bases. V lost 4 bases and J lost 1, with 15 bases in between. Germline lookup yields CDR1 SGHRS and CDR2 YFSETQ. This CDR3 spans 16 amino acids. The DNA for the CDR3 is TGCGCCAGCAGCAATGGAGGGGCCGGGGCCAAAAACATTCAGTACTTC. Its translation is CASSNGGAGAKNIQYF.

The chain is built from TRBV28 and TRBJ2-7, with TRBD1 as a possible D gene (6 bases). The CDR3 spans 14 residues. Germline V gene data show CDR1 as MDHEN and CDR2 as SYDVKM. Deletions cut 6 bases from V and 8 bases from J, with 20 bases between. Written as DNA, the CDR3 is TGTGCCAGCAGGGACGACGTTACACAGGGAAAGCAGTACTTC. As protein: CASRDDVTQGKQYF.

This clonotype was recorded a few times. V gene TRBV29-1 combines with J gene TRBJ2-7; a weak D match, TRBD1 (6 bases). Trimming left V 7 bases short and J 3 bases short, with 16 bases between. Germline CDR1 SQVTM, CDR2 ANQGSEA. The CDR3 runs to 13 residues. This CDR3 is CSAATGLSYEQYF. In DNA, the CDR3 is TGCAGCGCTGCGACAGGCCTGAGCTACGAGCAGTACTTC.

This clonotype was recorded at least ten times. The chain carries TRBV5-1 and TRBJ1-1, with D perhaps matching TRBD1 (6 bases). The CDR3 runs 14 residues. Germline loops: CDR1 SGHRS, CDR2 YFSETQ. Trimming shortened V by 3 bases and J by 3 bases, and 12 bases separated the two germline ends. CDR3 amino acids: CASSWQGRDTEAFF. CDR3 nucleotides: TGCGCCAGCAGCTGGCAGGGGCGGGACACTGAAGCTTTCTTT.

The rearrangement joins TRBV14 to TRBJ2-7, with 7 bases that match TRBD2. V trimming: 1 base; J trimming: 2 bases; junction bases outside the gene matches: 8. The CDR3 length is 16 residues. CDR1 is SGHDN and CDR2 is FVKESK in the germline V gene. The CDR3 DNA sequence: TGTGCCAGCAGCCAAGGCCAAACTAGCGCAACCTACGAGCAGTACTTC. Protein sequence: CASSQGQTSATYEQYF.

V is TRBV30 and J is TRBJ2-7, with TRBD1 matching over 11 bases. Germline V gives CDR1 GTSNPN, CDR2 SVGIG (reference sequence). J lost 3 bases, V lost 4 bases, and 5 bases had no gene match. The CDR3 consists of 14 residues. This CDR3 is CAWTRGQGVYEQYF. The CDR3, as DNA: TGTGCCTGGACTAGGGGACAGGGGGTCTACGAGCAGTACTTC.